The 18 T cell receptor beta chains given below trace back to one sample, sequenced in a study of blood T cells in healthy people across ages. Sample-barcoded 5' priming and a J-beta primer mix drove a second PCR of roughly 6 to 12 cycles. TCRdb re-called the 5' RACE reads through MiXCR, storing one row per CDR3 protein. The sample has approximately 770,000 distinct CDR3 sequences, about 62% seen once. Sequenced sample: blood. All receptors come from a man younger than 45 in good health.

This clonotype was seen more than once but under ten times. This rearrangement joins TRBV5-4 to TRBJ2-1; 9 bases align to TRBD2. This CDR3 is built from 15 residues. Germline V CDR1 and CDR2: SGHNT, YYREEE (reference sequence). V gave up 0 bases and J gave up 10 bases; unmatched junction bases: 8. CDR3 in DNA: TGTGCCAGCAGCTTGGGGGTAGCGGGAGCTCGGGAGCAGTTCTTC. Amino acid sequence: CASSLGVAGAREQFF.

This clonotype has just a few counts. This chain uses TRBV4-2 with TRBJ2-5; 9 bases map to TRBD2. The trim removed 4 bases at V and 3 bases at J, leaving 6 bases unmatched. Germline CDR1 and CDR2: LGHNA and YNFKEQ. The length of the CDR3 is 15 residues. The CDR3 bases are TGTGCCAGCAGCCCCTCGGCGGGGGGGAAAGAGACCCAGTACTTC. Protein: CASSPSAGGKETQYF.

The chain combines TRBV20-1 with TRBJ2-1; D is perhaps TRBD1 (6 bases). Germline V gene sequence: CDR1 DFQATT, CDR2 SNEGSKA (reference sequence). The CDR3 runs 13 residues. V lost 3 bases to trimming and J lost 4 bases, with 10 bases between them. The CDR3 is CSARITGYNEQFF. CDR3 DNA: TGCAGTGCTAGGATAACAGGGTACAATGAGCAGTTCTTC.

The chain combines TRBV4-2 with TRBJ2-7; tentative D call: TRBD1 (6 bases). This CDR3 region has 14 residues. CDR1 is LGHNA and CDR2 is YNFKEQ in the germline V gene. Trimming cost V 4 bases and J 7 bases, with 17 bases left between them. CDR3 coding DNA: TGTGCCAGCAGCCGGGTGGACAGTGGGAATGAGCAGTACTTC. As protein: CASSRVDSGNEQYF.

The V and J genes are TRBV5-1 and TRBJ2-5, with TRBD2 matching over 13 bases. CDR1 is SGHRS, CDR2 YFSETQ, per germline. The CDR3 is 16 residues long. J lost 2 bases, V lost 10 bases, and 11 bases had no gene match. The CDR3 loop is CAGRSGTSGEQETQYF. For the CDR3, the DNA is TGCGCCGGCCGCTCCGGGACTAGCGGGGAGCAAGAGACCCAGTACTTC.

This clonotype was seen once. This chain connects TRBV9 to TRBJ1-2, with D unresolved. The CDR3 extends over 15 amino acids. Looked up from germline, CDR1 is SGDLS and CDR2 is YYNGEE. V was shortened by 6 bases and J by 5 bases, with 20 bases between the two germline ends. CDR3 loop: CASNLNPVDTYGYTF. CDR3 in DNA: TGTGCCAGCAACCTCAATCCCGTGGATACTTATGGCTACACCTTC.

The rearrangement joins TRBV12-3 or TRBV12-4 to TRBJ2-3, with 11 bases lining up with TRBD2. The V segment lost 7 bases and the J segment 6 bases; nucleotides outside the gene matches: 18. CDR3 length equals 18 residues. Here the CDR3 DNA reads TGTGCCAGCACCTTGCCCTTACGGCTAGCGGGGGGTCGGGATACGCAGTATTTT. Its translation: CASTLPLRLAGGRDTQYF.

This clonotype was recorded only once. The rearrangement joins TRBV7-2 to TRBJ2-4; D is unresolved. CDR1 is SGHTA, CDR2 FQGNSA, per germline. The CDR3 runs to 14 residues. Trimming stripped 5 bases from V and 9 bases from J, with 17 bases between. The CDR3 region has the DNA TGTGCCAGCAGCCTTACTCCTGTATCTGGCATTCAGTACTTC. It encodes CASSLTPVSGIQYF. The full variable domain, in which reference TRBV7-2 and TRBJ2-4 provide the parts outside the CDR3, is GAGVSQSPSNKVTEKGKDVELRCDPISGHTALYWYRQSLGQGLEFLIYFQGNSAPDKSGLPSDRFSAERTGGSVSTLTIQRTQQEDSAVYLCASSLTPVSGIQYFGAGTRLSVL.

The V gene is TRBV5-1, the J gene TRBJ2-7; the D gene is possibly TRBD1 (6 bases). With 3 bases removed from V and 3 bases from J, the gap between germline ends came to 10 bases. CDR3 size: 13 residues. Germline V lookup: CDR1 SGHRS, CDR2 YFSETQ. CDR3 sequence reads: CASSSRGLYEQYF. The DNA of the CDR3 is TGCGCCAGCAGCTCCAGGGGTCTCTACGAGCAGTACTTC.

CDR3 loop: CASSEAQAGRQYGYTF. For the CDR3, the DNA is TGTGCCAGCAGTGAAGCGCAAGCGGGACGGCAATATGGCTACACCTTC. The genes are TRBV6-1 and TRBJ1-2; possible D gene TRBD1, 5 bases. The CDR3 contains 16 residues. The V gene lost 0 bases and the J gene lost 5 bases, with 16 bases spanning the gap. CDR1 and CDR2 from the germline V gene are MNHNS and SASEGT.

The chain employs TRBV27 and TRBJ2-5, with 9 bases matching TRBD2. CDR1 is MNHEY and CDR2 is SMNVEV in the germline V gene (reference sequence). J was trimmed by 4 bases and V by 5 bases; bases with no gene match: 8. CDR3 length: 15 amino acids. CDR3 nucleotides: TGTGCCAGCAGTCTCATAGCGGGAGCATTAGAGACCCAGTACTTC. It yields the protein CASSLIAGALETQYF.

The J gene is TRBJ2-3, the V gene TRBV29-1, with a weak D call TRBD2 (6 bases). The CDR3 runs to 14 residues. V was pared by 7 bases and J by 0 bases, with 14 bases between. Per germline, CDR1 SQVTM and CDR2 ANQGSEA. This CDR3 is CSAWDFRSTDTQYF. DNA for the CDR3: TGCAGCGCTTGGGACTTCCGTAGCACAGATACGCAGTATTTT.

This clonotype was counted only a few times. The J gene is TRBJ1-2, the V gene TRBV20-1, with D tentatively TRBD1 (6 bases). Trimming took 6 bases from V and 10 from J, leaving 12 bases between them. Germline lookup yields CDR1 DFQATT and CDR2 SNEGSKA (reference sequence). This CDR3 spans 10 amino acids. The CDR3 sequence is CSASGDNYTF. The CDR3 DNA reads TGCAGTGCATCGGGGGACAACTACACCTTC.

This chain links TRBV10-3 with TRBJ2-5; D is perhaps TRBD1 or TRBD2 (5 bases each). Germline V CDR1 and CDR2: ENHRY, SYGVKD. V was trimmed by 0 bases and J by 5 bases, leaving 16 bases between them. The CDR3 spans 16 residues. This CDR3 reads CAISESRGPGYETQYF. Here the CDR3 DNA reads TGTGCCATCAGTGAGTCGAGGGGACCCGGGTATGAGACCCAGTACTTC.

About this clonotype itself: A much larger clone differs from this one at a single base, so this may be a read error. The chain recombines TRBV9 with TRBJ2-3; 7 bases are shared with TRBD2. Germline lookup yields CDR1 SGDLS and CDR2 YYNGEE. The CDR3 contains 17 residues. CDR3 DNA: TGTGTCAGCAGCGTAGTCGGGTCACCGGGAGGAACAGATACGCAGTATTTT. Its protein product is CVSSVVGSPGGTDTQYF.

The table lists this clonotype with a count of one. The V gene is TRBV25-1, the J gene TRBJ1-2, with no clear D. CDR1 is MGHDK and CDR2 is SYGVNS in the germline V gene. There are 16 residues in the CDR3. V lost 1 base and J lost 0, with 12 bases in between. CDR3 loop: CASSEFSAETNYGYTF. DNA of the CDR3: TGTGCCAGCAGTGAATTCTCGGCAGAAACTAACTATGGCTACACCTTC.

The chain combines TRBV13 with TRBJ2-7, with D uncertain. Germline V CDR1 and CDR2: PRHDT, FYEKMQ (reference sequence). The V end was cut by 5 bases, the J end by 6 bases, with 14 bases between. This CDR3 is built from 13 residues. CDR3 loop: CASSTVRSGEQYF. CDR3 coding DNA: TGTGCCAGCAGCACCGTGAGGTCGGGCGAGCAGTACTTC. Looking up the rest from reference TRBV13 and TRBJ2-7 gives the full variable domain: AAGVIQSPRHLIKEKRETATLKCYPIPRHDTVYWYQQGPGQDPQFLISFYEKMQSDKGSIPDRFSAQQFSDYHSELNMSSLELGDSALYFCASSTVRSGEQYFGPGTRLTVT.

The chain employs TRBV19 and TRBJ1-5; D possibly corresponds to TRBD1 (6 bases). CDR3 size: 14 residues. Per the germline V gene, CDR1 is LNHDA and CDR2 is SQIVND (reference sequence). V lost 3 bases and J lost 4, with 10 bases in between. The CDR3 bases are TGTGCCAGTAGTATGGACAGTTTTAATCAGCCCCAGCATTTT. Protein product: CASSMDSFNQPQHF.